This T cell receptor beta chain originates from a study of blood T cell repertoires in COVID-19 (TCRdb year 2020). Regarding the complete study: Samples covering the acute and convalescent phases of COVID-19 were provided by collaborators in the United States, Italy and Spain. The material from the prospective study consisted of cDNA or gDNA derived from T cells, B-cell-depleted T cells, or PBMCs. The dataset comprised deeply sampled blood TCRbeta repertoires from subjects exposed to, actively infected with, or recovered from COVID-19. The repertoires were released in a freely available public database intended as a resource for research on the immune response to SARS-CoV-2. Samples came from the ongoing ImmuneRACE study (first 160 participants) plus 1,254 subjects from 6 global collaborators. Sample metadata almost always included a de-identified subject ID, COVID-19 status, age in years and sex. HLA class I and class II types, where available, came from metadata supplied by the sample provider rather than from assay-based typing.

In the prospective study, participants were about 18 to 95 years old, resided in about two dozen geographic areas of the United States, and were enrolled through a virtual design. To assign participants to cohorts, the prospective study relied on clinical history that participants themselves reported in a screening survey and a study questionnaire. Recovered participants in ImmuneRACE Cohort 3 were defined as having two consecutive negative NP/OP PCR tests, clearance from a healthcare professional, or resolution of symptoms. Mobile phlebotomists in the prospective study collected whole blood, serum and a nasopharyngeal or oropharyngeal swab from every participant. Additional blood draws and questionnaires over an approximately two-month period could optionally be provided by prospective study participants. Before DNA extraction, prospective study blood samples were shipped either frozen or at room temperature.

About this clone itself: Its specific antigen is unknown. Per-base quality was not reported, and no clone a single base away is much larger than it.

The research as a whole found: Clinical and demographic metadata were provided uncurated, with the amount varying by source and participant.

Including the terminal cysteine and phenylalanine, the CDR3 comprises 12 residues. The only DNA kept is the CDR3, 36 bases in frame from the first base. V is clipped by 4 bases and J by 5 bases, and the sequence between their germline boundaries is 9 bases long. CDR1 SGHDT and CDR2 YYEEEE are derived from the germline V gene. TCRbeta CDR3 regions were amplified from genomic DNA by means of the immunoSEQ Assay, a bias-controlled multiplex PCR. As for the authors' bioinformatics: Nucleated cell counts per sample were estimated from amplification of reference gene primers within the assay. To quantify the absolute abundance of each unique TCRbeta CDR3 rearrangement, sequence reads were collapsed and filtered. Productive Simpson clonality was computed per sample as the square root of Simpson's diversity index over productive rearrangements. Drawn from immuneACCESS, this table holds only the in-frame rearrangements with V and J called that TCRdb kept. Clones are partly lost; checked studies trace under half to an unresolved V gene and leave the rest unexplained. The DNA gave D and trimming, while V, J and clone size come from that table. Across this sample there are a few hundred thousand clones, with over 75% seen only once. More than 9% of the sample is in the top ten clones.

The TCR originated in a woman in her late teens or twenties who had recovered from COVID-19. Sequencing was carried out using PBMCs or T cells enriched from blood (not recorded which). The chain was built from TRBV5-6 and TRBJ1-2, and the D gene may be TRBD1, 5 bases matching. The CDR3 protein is CASSMGLYGYTF. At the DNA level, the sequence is TGTGCCAGCAGCATGGGACTTTATGGCTACACCTTC. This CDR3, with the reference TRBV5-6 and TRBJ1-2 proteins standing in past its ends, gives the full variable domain DAGVTQSPTHLIKTRGQQVTLRCSPKSGHDTVSWYQQALGQGPQFIFQYYEEEERQRGNFPDRFSGHQFPNYSSELNVNALLLGDSALYLCASSMGLYGYTFGSGTRLTVV.